The text below deals with one T cell receptor (beta chain). Antigen specificity is unknown. Primers included in the PCR were 60 Vbeta and 13 Jbeta primers. Authors' analysis steps: About 12 million of roughly 81 million unique TCR beta chains were shared, per a later count. The repertoire was sequenced with immunoSEQ multiplex PCR; TCRdb's copy has only in-frame clones and lacks some. D and trimming come from the DNA, and the V and J calls and clone size come from that table. The sample holds roughly 140,000 clones, around four fifths seen once. The source of the sample is a study of cytomegalovirus exposure and HLA in healthy donors. Findings and caveats of the study: In a later analysis, TCR beta V- and J-gene trimming showed a link to a missense DCLRE1C variant.

Germline V gene data show CDR1 as KGHSH and CDR2 as LQKENI. There are 16 residues in the CDR3. V dropped 3 bases and J dropped 1 base, with 13 bases sitting between them. The donors gave bone marrow, and they were healthy. The J gene is TRBJ2-4, the V gene TRBV18; D call uncertain. Source material: PBMCs. The origin of this receptor is a male donor in good health and CMV-seronegative. The CDR3 DNA follows: TGTGCCAGCTCACCGCACCCCGGGTCGGCCAAAAACATTCAGTACTTC. It specifies CASSPHPGSAKNIQYF.